Shown below are 20 T cell receptor beta chains from a single sample sequenced in a study of blood T cell repertoires in COVID-19. The assay was immunoSEQ multiplex PCR, and TCRdb's table has in-frame clones only and misses some. The profile shows 200,000 or so clones, around 81% of them singletons. The sequencing input was PBMCs or T cells enriched from blood (not recorded which). These receptor sequences come from a man aged 40-49 years who had recovered from COVID-19.

This chain uses TRBV11-2 with TRBJ1-1; no clear D gene. The CDR3 is 12 residues long. V lost 5 bases and J 2 bases, leaving 6 bases between the germline ends. Germline loops: CDR1 SGHAT, CDR2 FQNNGV. CDR3 residues: CASSLRNTEAFF. The CDR3 DNA reads TGTGCCAGCAGCCTTAGAAACACTGAAGCTTTCTTT.

This clone has a handful of counts. The chain uses TRBV15 and TRBJ1-5, with D perhaps matching TRBD1 (5 bases). The V end lost 0 bases, the J end lost 3 bases, and 15 bases lay between the germline ends. The CDR3 has 17 amino acids. Looked up from germline, CDR1 is LNHNV and CDR2 is YYDKDF (reference sequence). CDR3 coding DNA: TGTGCCACCAGCAGAGATGGCAGGGAGGGCCCCAATCAGCCCCAGCATTTT. Translation: CATSRDGREGPNQPQHF. The variable domain in full, completed from reference TRBV15 and TRBJ1-5, reads DAMVIQNPRYQVTQFGKPVTLSCSQTLNHNVMYWYQQKSSQAPKLLFHYYDKDFNNEADTPDNFQSRRPNTSFCFLDIRSPGLGDTAMYLCATSRDGREGPNQPQHFGDGTRLSIL.

In this sample, this clone turned up once. The chain employs TRBV5-4 and TRBJ1-2; D unclear. Trimming took off 4 bases at V and 8 bases at J, with 12 bases between the two ends. The CDR3 is 12 residues long. Per the germline V gene, CDR1 is SGHNT and CDR2 is YYREEE (reference sequence). CDR3 DNA sequence: TGTGCCAGCAGCCCGCCGGGTTCGGGCTACACCTTC. Translating gives CASSPPGSGYTF.

A few counts support this clone. This chain uses TRBV6-2 or TRBV6-3 with TRBJ1-2; tentative D call: TRBD1 (5 bases). CDR1 MNHEY and CDR2 SVGEGT come from the germline V gene. Deletions cut 5 bases from V and 5 bases from J, with 6 bases between. CDR3 size: 11 residues. Written as DNA, the CDR3 is TGTGCCAGCAGTCGACAGTATGGCTACACCTTC. This gives the protein CASSRQYGYTF.

There are a few counts of this clone. The gene calls are TRBV25-1 and TRBJ1-5, with D possibly being TRBD1 (6 bases). V lost 3 bases and J 7 bases, leaving 13 bases between the germline ends. The CDR3 extends over 14 amino acids. CDR1 MGHDK and CDR2 SYGVNS come from the germline V gene. CDR3 DNA: TGTGCCAGCAGTGAGACACAGGGTTCGCAGCCCCAGCATTTT. It yields the protein CASSETQGSQPQHF.

This clone came up many times. The gene calls are TRBV5-6 and TRBJ1-5, with a tentative D call TRBD1 (5 bases). V gave up 4 bases and J gave up 5 bases, with 16 bases separating them. Germline loops: CDR1 SGHDT, CDR2 YYEEEE. This CDR3 contains 15 residues. The DNA for the CDR3 is TGTGCCAGCAGCGCGGGACCTAATGGGGATCAGCCCCAGCATTTT. Its protein is CASSAGPNGDQPQHF.

The genes are TRBV5-1 and TRBJ1-6, with a weak D call TRBD1 (5 bases). CDR3 length equals 17 residues. Germline V CDR1 and CDR2: SGHRS, YFSETQ. V was clipped by 0 bases and J by 7 bases, with 17 bases between them. The CDR3 loop is CASSLDDRASWNSPLHF. Written as DNA, the CDR3 is TGCGCCAGCAGCTTGGATGACAGAGCCTCTTGGAATTCACCCCTCCACTTT.

The chain is built from TRBV12-3 or TRBV12-4 and TRBJ2-7; TRBD2 might be the D (5 bases). V lost 2 bases and J 3 bases, leaving 8 bases between the germline ends. The CDR3 length is 13 residues. The CDR3: CASSLLASYEQYF. CDR3 DNA sequence: TGTGCCAGCAGTTTACTAGCAAGCTACGAGCAGTACTTC.

In this sample, this clone turned up a few times. This rearrangement joins TRBV5-1 to TRBJ2-7, with TRBD2 matching 10 bases. The ends lost 5 bases at V and 1 base at J; junction bases unmatched: 3. In germline, CDR1 is SGHRS, CDR2 YFSETQ. CDR3 size: 14 residues. CDR3 sequence (DNA): TGCGCCAGCAGACGACTAGCGGGTTCCTACGAGCAGTACTTC. Translating it yields CASRRLAGSYEQYF.

The V call is TRBV5-5, the J call TRBJ1-1; 8 bases fit TRBD1. This CDR3 has 13 residues. The junction had 2 bases not matched to a gene; V was cut back by 0 bases and J by 7 bases. CDR1 and CDR2 from the germline V gene are SGHKS and YYEKEE (reference sequence). The CDR3, as DNA: TGTGCCAGCAGCTTGGGACAGGGGTATGAAGCTTTCTTT. Translated, it gives CASSLGQGYEAFF.

The chain is built from TRBV30 and TRBJ2-7; D remains unclear. Between the trimmed V and J ends, which lost 4 bases and 2 bases, there was a span of 12 bases. The CDR3 is made up of 13 amino acids. CDR1 is GTSNPN, CDR2 SVGIG, per germline (reference sequence). The CDR3 sequence is CAWISGFTYEQYF. Here the CDR3 DNA reads TGTGCCTGGATTTCAGGCTTTACCTACGAGCAGTACTTC.

V is TRBV5-1 and J is TRBJ2-7; 8 bases align to TRBD1. V lost 2 bases to trimming and J lost 1 base; unmatched junction nucleotides: 2. Germline V gives CDR1 SGHRS, CDR2 YFSETQ. CDR3 length: 14 amino acids. In nucleotides, the CDR3 is TGCGCCAGCAGCTTAGACAGGGGATCCTACGAGCAGTACTTC. Residues: CASSLDRGSYEQYF. Combining the CDR3 with reference TRBV5-1 and TRBJ2-7 gives the whole variable domain KAGVTQTPRYLIKTRGQQVTLSCSPISGHRSVSWYQQTPGQGLQFLFEYFSETQRNKGNFPGRFSGRQFSNSRSEMNVSTLELGDSALYLCASSLDRGSYEQYFGPGTRLTVT.

J is TRBJ1-3 and V is TRBV27; maybe TRBD1 (6 bases). CDR3 length: 18 amino acids. Germline values: CDR1 MNHEY, CDR2 SMNVEV (reference sequence). The V end lost 5 bases, the J end lost 4 bases, and 24 bases lay between the germline ends. The CDR3: CASSPTASTGLGGNTIYF. CDR3 nucleotide sequence: TGTGCCAGCAGTCCAACAGCCTCTACAGGGTTGGGCGGAAACACCATATATTTT.

This rearrangement joins TRBV3-1 (or the pseudogene TRBV3-2) to TRBJ1-1; 9 bases are shared with TRBD1. Germline CDR1 reads LGHDT; CDR2 reads YNNKEL (reference sequence). V lost 4 bases and J lost 4; bases outside the gene matches: 13. CDR3 size: 17 residues. This chain's CDR3 is CASSPVPGQGQGTEAFF. Here the CDR3 DNA reads TGTGCCAGCAGCCCAGTCCCGGGACAGGGCCAGGGCACTGAAGCTTTCTTT.

This chain links TRBV2 with TRBJ1-1; unclear D gene. The CDR3 totals 14 residues. Germline CDR1 reads SNHLY; CDR2 reads FYNNEI. Trimming took off 2 bases at V and 0 bases at J, with 7 bases between the two ends. The CDR3 is CASSENSVNTEAFF. CDR3 DNA sequence: TGTGCCAGCAGTGAAAATTCGGTGAACACTGAAGCTTTCTTT.

The chain is built from TRBV6-5 and TRBJ1-3, with D maybe TRBD1 (5 bases). There are 16 residues in the CDR3. Germline lookup yields CDR1 MNHEY and CDR2 SVGAGI. V gave up 2 bases and J gave up 2 bases, with 13 bases separating them. The DNA of the CDR3 is TGTGCCAGCAGTTACGATCAGGGTAGTACTGGAAACACCATATATTTT. Its protein product is CASSYDQGSTGNTIYF.

CDR3 in amino acids: CASSDWRGTGSSGANVLTF. Written as DNA, the CDR3 is TGTGCCAGCAGTGATTGGAGGGGGACAGGCTCCTCTGGGGCCAACGTCCTGACTTTC. The chain joins TRBV6-1 to TRBJ2-6; 8 positions match TRBD1. The ends lost 3 bases at V and 0 bases at J; junction bases unmatched: 10. The germline V gene encodes CDR1 MNHNS and CDR2 SASEGT. The CDR3 length is 19 residues.

The V gene is TRBV5-4, the J gene TRBJ2-5; possible D gene TRBD1, 5 bases. The CDR3 consists of 16 residues. Trimming took 2 bases from V and 1 from J, leaving 15 bases between them. Germline CDR1 is SGHNT and CDR2 is YYREEE (reference sequence). The CDR3 protein is CASSLTQGLTQETQYF. The CDR3 nucleotides are TGTGCCAGCAGCTTAACCCAGGGATTAACCCAAGAGACCCAGTACTTC.

The chain links TRBV4-1 to TRBJ1-2, with D possibly matching TRBD1 (5 bases). The CDR3 covers 14 residues. Trimming removed 4 bases at V and 4 bases at J, with 13 bases between. CDR1 and CDR2 from the germline V gene are MGHRA and YSYEKL. The CDR3 region has the DNA TGCGCCAGCAGCCCCCTCAGGGTTTCCTATGGCTACACCTTC. Protein: CASSPLRVSYGYTF.

This clone showed up just a few times. This chain connects TRBV21-1 to TRBJ2-7; the DNA was not used to check the table's D call, TRBD1. TRBV21-1 is classified as a pseudogene. CDR3 length equals 15 residues. The CDR3 is CASSAPGTHSYEQYF. The CDR3 DNA reads TGTGCCAGCAGCGCCCCCGGGACACATTCCTACGAGCAGTACTTC.